This T cell receptor beta chain was sequenced in a study of T cells in Graves' hyperthyroidism and ophthalmopathy. It was uncontrolled infection, other autoimmune disease, pregnancy or lactation that excluded patients. After removal of 6 bases from V and 4 bases from J, the junction contained 13 bases not matched to a gene. The CDR3 consists of 16 residues. Germline V gives CDR1 MDHEN, CDR2 SYDVKM. It was RNA transcripts that yielded the amplified TCR beta CDR3 regions. The HTBI primer set drove a first-round RT-PCR of the TCR CDR3. TCRdb re-called the multiplex PCR reads with MiXCR, one entry per CDR3 protein. The table lists hundreds of thousands of distinct CDR3 sequences, approximately 14% of them singletons. In this sample, this clonotype turned up many times.

This clonotype was sampled from a woman between 45 and 65 years old with Graves' ophthalmopathy. Specimen: blood. The chain couples TRBV28 to TRBJ1-1; 8 bases map to TRBD1. In DNA form, the CDR3 reads TGTGCCAGCAGGAACCCCCGTGGACAGGGAGGCACTGAAGCTTTCTTT. This codes for CASRNPRGQGGTEAFF.